The clone carrying this T cell receptor (beta chain) came up many times. Stated time point: longitudinal time-point 3. V lost 2 bases and J lost 8; bases outside the gene matches: 11. Germline V gene data show CDR1 as SGHVS and CDR2 as FNYEAQ. There are 16 residues in the CDR3. Via MiXCR, TCRdb re-called the 5' RACE reads, giving one row per CDR3 protein. This sample has more than 75,000 distinct CDR3 sequences, with under 4.5% found just once. This entry belongs to a study of neurological immune-mediated disorders. Sequencing was performed on PBMCs. The source is a woman aged 55 to 70 with multiple sclerosis. This chain uses TRBV7-6 with TRBJ1-4, with 7 bases fitting TRBD1. CDR3 coding DNA: TGTGCCAGCAGCTTATTCGCAGGGGGTGTGGGAGAAAAACTGTTTTTT. Encoded protein: CASSLFAGGVGEKLFF.